This TCR beta chain was retrieved from a study of blood T cell repertoires in COVID-19. The wider study: Samples taken during acute and convalescent COVID-19 were collected in the United States, Italy and Spain. The cDNA or gDNA used as material had been derived from T cells, B-cell-depleted T cells, or PBMCs.

Between the trimmed V and J ends, which lost 1 base and 0 bases, there was a span of 9 bases. Germline V gives CDR1 SGHAT, CDR2 FQDESV (reference sequence). This CDR3 region has 16 residues. Original methodology: Quantification of nucleated cells was approximated via reference gene primer amplification. Using immunoSEQ multiplex PCR, the repertoire was profiled, and TCRdb retains in-frame clones only, with some absent. V and J calls and clone size are those listed in that table; D and trimming were worked out from the DNA. The sample lists 110,000 to 150,000 clones, roughly 80% occurring once. This rearrangement joins TRBV11-1 to TRBJ2-2, with a possible D match to TRBD2 (6 bases). The source of this sequence is a human donor in a cohort sampled during active COVID-19. The sequenced material came from peripheral blood. CDR3 nucleotides: TGTGCCAGCAGCTTAGGGCCGGGGGCGAACACCGGGGAGCTGTTTTTT. It yields the protein CASSLGPGANTGELFF.